This T cell receptor (beta chain) was captured by sequencing in a study of tumor-infiltrating lymphocytes in primary liver carcinoma. As for the study in general: Donors had hepatocellular carcinoma or combined HCC and intrahepatic cholangiocarcinoma. Stage T1-T3 N0M0 tumors measured 4.2 to 10 cm at most. General study findings and limits: Tumors significantly exceeded blood in top-250-clone fraction (p = 0.039).

RNA isolated from unsorted whole blood supplied the blood RNA, with germline DNA also extracted. There are a few counts of this clonotype. The target antigen is unknown. TCR beta cDNA was reverse-transcribed from about 500 ng of total RNA. The reaction used a constant-region primer and ProtoScript II reverse transcriptase. Nested multiplex PCR, run for three rounds with slightly modified ARM-PCR, yielded TCR beta libraries. TRBV1-TRBV30 forward primers paired with a C-beta reverse primer were used in the first two PCR rounds, which ran about 11 cycles each. TCRdb re-called the multiplex PCR reads through MiXCR, storing one row per CDR3 protein. This table holds some 190,000 distinct CDR3 sequences, approximately 60% found once. Germline lookup yields CDR1 MNHNS and CDR2 SASEGT. The CDR3 consists of 13 residues. Trimming left V 8 bases short and J 3 bases short, with 12 bases between.

This receptor was identified in a man aged 35-49 years with primary liver carcinoma and hepatitis B virus infection. The gene calls are TRBV6-1 and TRBJ2-3, with D maybe TRBD1 (5 bases). Sequencing was done on a sample of peripheral blood. CDR3: CASRSRATDTQYF. The CDR3 region has the DNA TGTGCCAGCCGATCCAGGGCAACAGATACGCAGTATTTT.